This T cell receptor (beta chain) was identified in a study of regulatory T cells in long-lasting Graves disease. The study, taken as a whole, reports: Persistent disease was associated with favored TRBV28 usage and with favored use of TRBJ1-2 and TRBJ2-5. Persistent Graves' disease cases displayed lower TCR diversity than newly diagnosed ones.

Construction of the TCR beta libraries employed iRepertoire HTBI primers in conjunction with Arm-PCR of CDR3 regions. TCRdb processed the multiplex PCR reads anew with MiXCR; each CDR3 protein has one entry. The data hold about 220,000 distinct CDR3 sequences, with around 19% observed a single time. As for time point: newly diagnosed GD, antithyroid drugs for less than 3 months. PBMC-extracted RNA yielded the TCR library. The sample holds many counts of this clonotype. Antigen: not known. In germline, CDR1 is SNHLY, CDR2 FYNNEI. The germline V and J ends were trimmed by 5 bases and 7 bases, with 15 bases remaining between them. This CDR3 comprises 13 residues. A further study also used this sample, focusing on T cells in Graves' hyperthyroidism and ophthalmopathy. From that paper: TCR CDR3 regions were first amplified by RT-PCR with HTBI primers. Ophthalmopathy prediction by the model preceded onset by a median roughly 6 months.

The TCR sequence derives from a woman aged 25 to 39 with Graves disease. V gene TRBV2 combines with J gene TRBJ2-7; the D is unclear. This specimen was peripheral blood mononuclear cells (PBMCs), taken at new diagnosis, from a patient treated with antithyroid drugs. The CDR3 nucleotides are TGTGCCAGCAGTCCCGATCTTACATGGGAGCAGTACTTC. Its translation: CASSPDLTWEQYF.